This TCR beta chain appears in the sequencing data of a study of blood T cell repertoires in COVID-19. Background on the study: Sites in the United States, Italy and Spain provided acute and convalescent COVID-19 samples.

Sequencing used immunoSEQ multiplex PCR; TCRdb keeps in-frame clones, though not all of them. The table shows fewer than 200,000 clones, with around 80% occurring only once. This study enrolled people aged about 18 to 100 from about two dozen US geographic areas. Which cohort a participant joined came from the clinical history participants gave. Trimming removed 0 bases from V and 9 bases from J; junction bases left unmatched: 9. Germline V CDR1 and CDR2: SGHRS, YFSETQ. CDR3 size: 16 residues. The chain carries TRBV5-1 and TRBJ2-1, with 10 nucleotides matching TRBD2. The specimen sequenced was PBMCs or T cells enriched from blood (not recorded which). This clonotype was sampled from a woman between 45 and 60 years old in a cohort exposed to, infected with or recovered from COVID-19 (not recorded which). CDR3 nucleotides: TGCGCCAGCAGCTTGGCTAGCGGGGGCCCCTATGGTGAGCAGTTCTTC. It translates to CASSLASGGPYGEQFF.